This T cell receptor beta chain is drawn from a study of post-analysis software for immune sequencing data (dated by TCRdb to the mid-2010s). Turning to the overall study: Disease courses on record covered relapsing-remitting, secondary progressive and progressive-relapsing multiple sclerosis, though some patients had no subtype annotation. The multiple sclerosis patient repertoires were compared with ten to eleven previously published healthy control repertoires from donors aged about 6 to 28 years. A subset of samples was prepared in parallel using single-end sample barcoding, then pooled and co-amplified after Illumina adapter ligation.

Beyond this particular receptor, the publication reports: Compared with controls, multiple sclerosis patients had significantly lower normalized Chao1 diversity, a finding suggesting substantial peripheral T-cell clonal expansion. The multiple sclerosis patient group was slightly younger than the control group. When samples were clustered directly using the F measure, samples prepared in the same batch co-clustered strongly, which prompted a batch-effect correction.

Points on this clonotype: The specificity of this receptor is unknown. The input lacks base qualities; no much larger clone sits a single base away.

The library was made by PCR. The sequencer listed for this sample is Illumina HiSeq 2500. To reduce PCR and sequencing biases, unique molecular identifiers were incorporated into the TCR beta cDNA libraries. Per 1 to 10 million input T cells, roughly 0.5 million cDNA molecules were obtained, such that each molecule approximated one T cell. The patient libraries were prepared and sequenced using the same protocol as the earlier healthy control dataset. Within a given batch, samples were prepared together, multiplexed and sequenced on the same HiSeq lane. The source study handled its data this way. Raw barcoded reads were processed with MIGEC, discarding single-read molecular identifier groups before consensus assembly and CDR3 extraction. VDJtools was used for post-analysis of the clonotype tables, and diversity was normalized by down-sampling every dataset to the size of the smallest sample. To correct batch-related cross-sample contamination, repertoire overlap clustering matched CDR3 amino acid sequences but not nucleotide sequences. The public sequencing data were trimmed at Q25 with fastp and processed into clonotypes with MiXCR by TCRdb, which kept only in-frame beta chains. For every CDR3 protein sequence, its rows merge into one entry that carries the most common genes and DNA. The authors' filters were not applied to this entry. Within this sample are a few hundred thousand distinct CDR3 sequences, with roughly 36% of them counted one time only. About an eighth of the sample is taken by the ten largest.

TCR beta repertoires were profiled from peripheral blood of under 15 young patients with multiple sclerosis to demonstrate the VDJtools post-analysis software. The patients with multiple sclerosis were children and adolescents between roughly 6 and 15 years of age. The sample comprised blood. This TCR derives from a girl between 10 and 17 years old with multiple sclerosis.

CDR3 reads: CAISESGQTLAVQYF. The DNA sequence reads TGTGCCATCAGTGAGTCGGGGCAGACCCTCGCTGTGCAGTACTTC. The chain couples TRBV10-3 to TRBJ2-7; the D gene is perhaps TRBD1, from 5 matching bases. The germline V gene specifies ENHRY as CDR1 and SYGVKD as CDR2. V loses 0 bases, J loses 9 bases, and the germline ends lie 18 bases apart. The CDR3 contains 15 residues, cysteine and phenylalanine counted. Here the CDR3 DNA is all that survives: 45 bases in frame from base 1.